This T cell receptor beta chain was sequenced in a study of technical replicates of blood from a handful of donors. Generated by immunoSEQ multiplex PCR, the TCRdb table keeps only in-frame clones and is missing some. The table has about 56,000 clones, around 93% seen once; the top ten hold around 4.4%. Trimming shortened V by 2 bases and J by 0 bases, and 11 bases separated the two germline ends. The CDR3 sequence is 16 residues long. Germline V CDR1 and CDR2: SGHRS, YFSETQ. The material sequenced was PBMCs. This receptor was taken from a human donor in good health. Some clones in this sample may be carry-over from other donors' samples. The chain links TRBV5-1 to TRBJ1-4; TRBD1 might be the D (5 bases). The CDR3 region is CASSFTGHPTNEKLFF. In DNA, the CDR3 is TGCGCCAGCAGCTTTACAGGACACCCAACTAATGAAAAACTGTTTTTT.